The rows below give T cell receptor beta chains drawn from one sample of a study of T cells after yellow fever vaccination. TCRdb processed the 5' RACE reads anew with MiXCR; each CDR3 protein has one entry. The sample has 150,000 to 200,000 distinct CDR3 sequences, 6.2% seen once. The input for sequencing was CD4+ T cells sorted from PBMCs, taken on the day of the first yellow fever vaccination. The source of these receptors is a man aged 18-30 years who received the YFV17D yellow fever vaccine. CDR3s include the opening cysteine and the closing phenylalanine or tryptophan. A D gene is named only where the DNA matches it firmly. Expanded clones are given a class, and other clones once, few, many or no size at all.

clone_size	d_call	v_call	j_call	cdr3_aa	cdr3_nt
.	.	TRBV15	TRBJ1-3	CATSRDVAGLGNTIYF	TGTGCCACCAGCAGAGATGTGGCAGGTCTGGGAAACACCATATATTTT
few	.	TRBV3-2	TRBJ2-3	CASSQEELQDYTDTQYF	TGTGCCAGCAGCCAAGAAGAATTACAGGACTACACAGATACGCAGTATTTT
many	.	TRBV7-2	TRBJ2-3	CASSLVWQTDTQYF	TGTGCCAGCAGCTTAGTTTGGCAGACAGATACGCAGTATTTT
many	TRBD1	TRBV28	TRBJ2-4	CASSAGTAKNIQYF	TGTGCCAGCAGTGCCGGGACAGCTAAAAACATTCAGTACTTC
many	TRBD2	TRBV4-3	TRBJ2-3	CASSQEFRQAGGTDTQYF	TGCGCCAGCAGCCAAGAATTTCGTCAAGCGGGGGGCACAGATACGCAGTATTTT
many	TRBD1	TRBV15	TRBJ1-5	CATSRDYGQGEQPQHF	TGTGCCACCAGCAGAGATTATGGACAGGGTGAGCAGCCCCAGCATTTT
.	TRBD1	TRBV10-3	TRBJ1-4	CAIREGTTGPGEKLFF	TGTGCCATCAGGGAGGGGACGACAGGGCCGGGGGAAAAACTGTTTTTT
many	.	TRBV29-1	TRBJ1-2	CSVKGGGSYGYTF	TGCAGCGTTAAAGGTGGGGGGAGCTATGGCTACACCTTC
many	.	TRBV5-5	TRBJ1-1	CASSLAWGSSEAFF	TGTGCCAGCAGCTTGGCCTGGGGTTCCTCTGAAGCTTTCTTT
once	.	TRBV3-1	TRBJ1-2	CASCPRQPSNYGYTF	TGTGCCTCCTGCCCCCGGCAGCCCTCCAACTATGGCTACACCTTC
few	TRBD2	TRBV7-3	TRBJ2-2	CASSFQAGLGNTGELFF	TGTGCCAGCAGCTTTCAAGCGGGACTAGGGAACACCGGGGAGCTGTTTTTT
many	TRBD1	TRBV15	TRBJ2-5	CATSSQGADETQYF	TGTGCCACCAGCAGCCAGGGGGCCGATGAGACCCAGTACTTC
many	.	TRBV6-2/TRBV6-3	TRBJ2-3	CASRPADKGDTQYF	TGTGCCAGCCGCCCGGCAGATAAGGGGGATACGCAGTATTTT
.	TRBD1	TRBV18	TRBJ1-1	CASSPSRDRGTEAFF	TGTGCCAGCTCACCATCCCGGGACAGGGGCACTGAAGCTTTCTTT